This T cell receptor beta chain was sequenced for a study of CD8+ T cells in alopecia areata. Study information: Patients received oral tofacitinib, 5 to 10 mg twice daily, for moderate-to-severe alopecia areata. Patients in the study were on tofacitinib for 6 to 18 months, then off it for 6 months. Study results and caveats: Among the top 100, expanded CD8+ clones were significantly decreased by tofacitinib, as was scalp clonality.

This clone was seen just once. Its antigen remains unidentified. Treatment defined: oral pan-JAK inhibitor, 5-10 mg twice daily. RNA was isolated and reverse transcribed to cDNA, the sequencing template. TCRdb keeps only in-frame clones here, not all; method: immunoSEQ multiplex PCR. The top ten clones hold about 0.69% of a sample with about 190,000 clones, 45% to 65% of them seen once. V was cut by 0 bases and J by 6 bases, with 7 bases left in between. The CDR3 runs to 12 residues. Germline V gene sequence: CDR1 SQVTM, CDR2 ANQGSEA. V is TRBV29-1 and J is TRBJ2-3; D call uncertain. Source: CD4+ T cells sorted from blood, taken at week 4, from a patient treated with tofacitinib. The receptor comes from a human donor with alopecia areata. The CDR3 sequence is CSVEDQGDTQYF. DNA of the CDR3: TGCAGCGTTGAAGATCAAGGGGATACGCAGTATTTT.